The clone carrying this T cell receptor beta chain was counted many times. This sample's RNA came from whole unsorted tissue. The normal lung tissue was taken more than 3 cm from the tumor edge. The entry originates in a study of tumor and adjacent non-tumor tissue in lung cancer. CDR1 is SGHVS and CDR2 is FQNEAQ in the germline V gene. The CDR3 covers 17 residues. The V gene lost 0 bases and the J gene lost 6 bases, with 18 bases spanning the gap. The library came from three nested PCR rounds adapted from ARM-PCR protocols. TCRdb re-called the multiplex PCR reads with MiXCR, one entry per CDR3 protein. The table shows about 110,000 distinct CDR3 sequences, with about 64% occurring only once.

The TCR originated in a man aged 55-75 years with non-small cell lung cancer. The specimen sequenced was distant non-tumor lung tissue. J is TRBJ2-1 and V is TRBV7-8; D possibly matches TRBD1 or TRBD2 (5 bases each). CDR3 nucleotide sequence: TGTGCCAGCAGCTTAGCGGGGGACCTCGCCTGGGCCAATGAGCAGTTCTTC. This translates into CASSLAGDLAWANEQFF.